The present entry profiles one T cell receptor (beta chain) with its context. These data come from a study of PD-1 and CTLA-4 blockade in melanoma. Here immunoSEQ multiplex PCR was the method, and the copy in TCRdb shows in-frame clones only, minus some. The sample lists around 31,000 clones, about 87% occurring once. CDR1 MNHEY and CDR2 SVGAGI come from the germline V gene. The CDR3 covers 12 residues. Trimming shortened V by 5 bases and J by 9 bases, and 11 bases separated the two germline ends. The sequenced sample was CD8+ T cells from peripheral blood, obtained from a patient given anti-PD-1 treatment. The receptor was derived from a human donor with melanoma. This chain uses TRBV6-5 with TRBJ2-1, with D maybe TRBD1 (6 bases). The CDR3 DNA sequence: TGTGCCAGCAGTCACAGGGCGGGTGAGCAGTTCTTC. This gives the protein CASSHRAGEQFF.